The 8 T cell receptor beta chains below were found in one sample sequenced in a study of T cell responses to AZD1222 COVID-19 vaccine (dated by TCRdb to the early 2020s). The library was produced with the immunoSEQ multiplex PCR assay. The immuneACCESS repertoire file appears here via TCRdb, limited to in-frame rearrangements. These files lack a portion of the clones; in checked studies, under half of the deficit traces to unresolved V genes, and the cause of the others is not known. Across this sample there are some 180,000 clones, with around 94% seen only once. The leading ten clones occupy about 3.5% of the sample. This specimen's time point label, per the study, means: about 28 days (+/-7) after the second vaccine dose. Per the publication, the treatment or condition label means: meningococcal conjugate vaccine given as trial control. The sample consisted of peripheral blood, taken 28 days after the second dose of the MenACWY control vaccine. The receptors originated from an adult who received the MenACWY meningococcal vaccine as a control.

The rearrangement links TRBV28 to TRBJ2-2; D is perhaps TRBD2 (5 bases). The CDR3 length is 15 residues. The germline V gene has CDR1 MDHEN and CDR2 SYDVKM. The germline V and J ends were trimmed by 6 bases and 8 bases, with 19 bases remaining between them. CDR3 loop: CASRRLAANGGELFF. The CDR3 DNA sequence: TGTGCCAGCAGGAGGCTAGCCGCCAACGGGGGGGAGCTGTTTTTT.

The chain links TRBV27 to TRBJ1-6; 8 nucleotides line up with TRBD1. Germline V CDR1 and CDR2: MNHEY, SMNVEV (reference sequence). Trimming removed 2 bases from V and 6 bases from J; junction bases left unmatched: 6. The CDR3 runs 16 residues. CDR3 coding DNA: TGTGCCAGCAGTTTAGCAGGGGGCACACCTAATTCACCCCTCCACTTT. Translation gives CASSLAGGTPNSPLHF.

This rearrangement joins TRBV9 to TRBJ1-2, with 8 nucleotides matching TRBD1. The germline V gene has CDR1 SGDLS and CDR2 YYNGEE. The ends lost 0 bases at V and 3 bases at J; junction bases unmatched: 7. The CDR3 covers 16 residues. The CDR3 nucleotides read TGTGCCAGCAGCGTAGTACCCGAGACAGGGGACTATGGCTACACCTTC. As protein: CASSVVPETGDYGYTF.

This chain links TRBV7-9 with TRBJ1-2, with 7 bases aligning to TRBD1. Germline V gene sequence: CDR1 SEHNR, CDR2 FQNEAQ (reference sequence). The V segment lost 5 bases and the J segment 4 bases; nucleotides outside the gene matches: 4. The CDR3 extends over 13 amino acids. This CDR3 reads CASSAGTVYGYTF. The CDR3 DNA is TGTGCCAGCAGCGCCGGGACAGTCTATGGCTACACCTTC.

A single count supports this clone. This chain joins TRBV5-4 and TRBJ2-2; TRBD2 agrees at 14 bases. The CDR3 loop spans 17 amino acids. Trimming took 5 bases from V and 5 from J; bases not matched to a gene: 8. Germline loops: CDR1 SGHNT, CDR2 YYREEE (reference sequence). The CDR3 here is CASRLGLAGAGTGELFF. The CDR3 DNA is TGTGCCAGCAGACTGGGACTAGCGGGAGCGGGGACCGGGGAGCTGTTTTTT.

CDR3 loop: CATSHPGGNEKLFF. CDR3 in DNA: TGTGCCACCAGCCACCCGGGGGGTAATGAAAAACTGTTTTTT. This rearrangement joins TRBV24-1 to TRBJ1-4; D possibly corresponds to TRBD1 (5 bases). The CDR3 length is 14 residues. In germline, CDR1 is KGHDR, CDR2 SFDVKD. The V and J ends lost 7 bases and 4 bases respectively, with 12 bases between them.

This rearrangement joins TRBV5-1 to TRBJ2-7, with 8 bases aligning to TRBD2. V lost 2 bases and J lost 2; bases outside the gene matches: 9. This CDR3 region has 16 residues. Looked up from germline, CDR1 is SGHRS and CDR2 is YFSETQ. CDR3 coding DNA: TGCGCCAGCAGCTTTACTCCGGGACTAGAGGCCTACGAGCAGTACTTC. Its protein product is CASSFTPGLEAYEQYF.

The chain employs TRBV7-6 and TRBJ2-5, with TRBD2 identical over 11 bases. Trimming removed 2 bases from V and 0 bases from J; junction bases left unmatched: 8. This CDR3 has 18 residues. Germline loops: CDR1 SGHVS, CDR2 FNYEAQ. The CDR3 bases are TGTGCCAGCAGCTTAAGGTCTAGCGGGAGGTGGTACCAAGAGACCCAGTACTTC. Amino acids: CASSLRSSGRWYQETQYF.